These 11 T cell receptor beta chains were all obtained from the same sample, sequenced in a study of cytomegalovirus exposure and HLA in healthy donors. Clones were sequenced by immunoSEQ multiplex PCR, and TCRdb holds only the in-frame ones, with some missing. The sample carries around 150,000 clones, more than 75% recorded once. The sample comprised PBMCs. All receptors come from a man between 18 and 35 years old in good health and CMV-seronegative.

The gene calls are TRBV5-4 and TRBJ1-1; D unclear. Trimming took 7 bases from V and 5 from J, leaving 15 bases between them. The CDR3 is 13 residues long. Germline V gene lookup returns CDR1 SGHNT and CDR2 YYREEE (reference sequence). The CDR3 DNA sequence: TGTGCCAGCTCTGTATCTGGTGCGACTGAAGCTTTCTTT. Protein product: CASSVSGATEAFF.

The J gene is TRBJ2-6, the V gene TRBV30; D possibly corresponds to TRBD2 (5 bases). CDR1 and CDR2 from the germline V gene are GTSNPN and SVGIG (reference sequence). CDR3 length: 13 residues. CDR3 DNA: TGTGCTCATGCCTCGGGGGGGGCCAACGTCCTGACTTTC. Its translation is CAHASGGANVLTF.

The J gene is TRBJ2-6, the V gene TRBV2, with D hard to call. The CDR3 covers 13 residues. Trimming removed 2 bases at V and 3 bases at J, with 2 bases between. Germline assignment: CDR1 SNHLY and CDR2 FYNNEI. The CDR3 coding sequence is TGTGCCAGCAGTGAATATGGGGCCAACGTCCTGACTTTC. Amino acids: CASSEYGANVLTF. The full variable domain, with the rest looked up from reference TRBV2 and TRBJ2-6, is EPEVTQTPSHQVTQMGQEVILRCVPISNHLYFYWYRQILGQKVEFLVSFYNNEISEKSEIFDDQFSVERPDGSNFTLKIRSTKLEDSAMYFCASSEYGANVLTFGAGSRLTVL.

This CDR3 is CASRHGTASYEQYF. The CDR3 region has the DNA TGTGCCAGCAGACATGGGACAGCATCCTACGAGCAGTACTTC. The chain combines TRBV5-6 with TRBJ2-7; 7 bases agree with TRBD1. With V trimmed by 5 bases and J by 1 base, 6 bases remained unmatched. This CDR3 is 14 amino acids long. Per the germline V gene, CDR1 is SGHDT and CDR2 is YYEEEE.

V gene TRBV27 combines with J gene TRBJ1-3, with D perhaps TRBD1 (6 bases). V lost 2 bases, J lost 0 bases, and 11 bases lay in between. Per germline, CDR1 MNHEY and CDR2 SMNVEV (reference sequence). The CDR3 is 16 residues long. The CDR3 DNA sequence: TGTGCCAGCAGTTTAAGCGGACAGTTCTCTGGAAACACCATATATTTT. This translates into CASSLSGQFSGNTIYF.

The CDR3 DNA reads TGTGCCAGCCAGGGCTCAGGCGATGAGCAGTTCTTC. This sequence encodes CASQGSGDEQFF. The chain couples TRBV5-4 to TRBJ2-1; a weak D match, TRBD1 (5 bases). CDR3 length equals 12 residues. Germline V gene lookup returns CDR1 SGHNT and CDR2 YYREEE (reference sequence). V gave up 7 bases and J gave up 8 bases, with 13 bases separating them.

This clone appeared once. The CDR3 here is CASSKQQKNLKTSYEQYV. DNA for the CDR3: TGTGCCAGCAGCAAACAGCAGAAGAACTTAAAAACCTCCTACGAGCAGTACGTC. The genes are TRBV28 and TRBJ2-7; D call uncertain. Trimming took 6 bases from V and 0 from J, leaving 24 bases between them. The CDR3 spans 18 residues. Germline V gives CDR1 MDHEN, CDR2 SYDVKM.

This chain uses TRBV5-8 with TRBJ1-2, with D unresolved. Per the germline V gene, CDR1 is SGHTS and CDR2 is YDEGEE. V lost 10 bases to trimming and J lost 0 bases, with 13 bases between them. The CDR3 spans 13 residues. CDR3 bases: TGTGCCGCCGGGAGGCCTCCTAACTATGGCTACACCTTC. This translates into CAAGRPPNYGYTF.

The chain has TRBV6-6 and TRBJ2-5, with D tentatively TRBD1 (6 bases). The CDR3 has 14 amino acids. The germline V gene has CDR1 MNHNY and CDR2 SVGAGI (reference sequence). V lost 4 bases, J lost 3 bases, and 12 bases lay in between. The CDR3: CASSFSGAEETQYF. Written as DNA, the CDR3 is TGTGCCAGCAGTTTTTCAGGGGCGGAAGAGACCCAGTACTTC.

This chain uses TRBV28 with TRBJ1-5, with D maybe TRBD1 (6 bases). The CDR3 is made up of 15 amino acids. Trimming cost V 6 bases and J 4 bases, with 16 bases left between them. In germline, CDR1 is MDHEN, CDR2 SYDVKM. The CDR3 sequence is CASRHGTSQNQPQHF. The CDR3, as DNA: TGTGCCAGCAGACACGGGACATCGCAAAATCAGCCCCAGCATTTT.

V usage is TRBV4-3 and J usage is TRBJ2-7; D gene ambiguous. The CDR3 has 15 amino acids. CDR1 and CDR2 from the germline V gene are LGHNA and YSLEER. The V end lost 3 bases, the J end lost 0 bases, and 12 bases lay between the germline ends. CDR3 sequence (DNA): TGCGCCAGCAGCCAGGGCCGATATGACTCCTACGAGCAGTACTTC. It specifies CASSQGRYDSYEQYF.